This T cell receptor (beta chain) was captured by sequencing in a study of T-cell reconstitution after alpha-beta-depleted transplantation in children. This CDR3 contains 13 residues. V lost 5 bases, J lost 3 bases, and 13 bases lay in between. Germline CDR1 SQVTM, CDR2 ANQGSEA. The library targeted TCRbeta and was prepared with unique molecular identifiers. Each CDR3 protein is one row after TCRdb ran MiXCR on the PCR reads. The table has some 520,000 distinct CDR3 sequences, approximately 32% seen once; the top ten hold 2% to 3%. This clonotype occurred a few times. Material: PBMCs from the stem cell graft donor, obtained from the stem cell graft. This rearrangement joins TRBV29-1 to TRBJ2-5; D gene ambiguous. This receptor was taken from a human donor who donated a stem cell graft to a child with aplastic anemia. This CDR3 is CSVHREYKETQYF. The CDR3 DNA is TGCAGCGTTCATCGCGAATATAAAGAGACCCAGTACTTC. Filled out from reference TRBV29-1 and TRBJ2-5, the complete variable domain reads SAVISQKPSRDICQRGTSLTIQCQVDSQVTMMFWYRQQPGQSLTLIATANQGSEATYESGFVIDKFPISRPNLTFSTLTVSNMSPEDSSIYLCSVHREYKETQYFGPGTRLLVL.